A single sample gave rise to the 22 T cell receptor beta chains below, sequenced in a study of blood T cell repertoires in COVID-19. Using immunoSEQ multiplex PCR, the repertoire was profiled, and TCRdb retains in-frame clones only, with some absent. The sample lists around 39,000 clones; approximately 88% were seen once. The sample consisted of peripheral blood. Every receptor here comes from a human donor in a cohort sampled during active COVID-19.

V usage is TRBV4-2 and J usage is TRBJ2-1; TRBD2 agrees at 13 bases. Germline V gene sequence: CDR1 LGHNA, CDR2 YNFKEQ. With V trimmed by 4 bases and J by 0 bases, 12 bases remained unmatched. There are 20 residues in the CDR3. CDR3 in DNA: TGTGCCAGCAGCCTCCCCCAAACTAGCGGGGGGGTTAGCTCCTACAATGAGCAGTTCTTC. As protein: CASSLPQTSGGVSSYNEQFF.

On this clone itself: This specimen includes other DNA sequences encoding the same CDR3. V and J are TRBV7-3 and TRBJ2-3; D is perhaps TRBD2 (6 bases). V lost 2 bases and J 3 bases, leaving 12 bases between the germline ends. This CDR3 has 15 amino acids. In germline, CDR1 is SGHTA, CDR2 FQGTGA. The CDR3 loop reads CASSLGAGGTDTQYF. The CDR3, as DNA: TGTGCCAGCAGCTTAGGAGCCGGGGGTACAGATACGCAGTATTTT.

The CDR3 DNA reads as TGTGCCAGCAGTTACGTGGGCACTGGGGCCAACGTCCTGACTTTC. Translated: CASSYVGTGANVLTF. The chain recombines TRBV6-6 with TRBJ2-6; no firm D call. Trimming left V 2 bases short and J 2 bases short, with 7 bases between. Germline V gene data show CDR1 as MNHNY and CDR2 as SVGAGI (reference sequence). This CDR3 comprises 15 residues.

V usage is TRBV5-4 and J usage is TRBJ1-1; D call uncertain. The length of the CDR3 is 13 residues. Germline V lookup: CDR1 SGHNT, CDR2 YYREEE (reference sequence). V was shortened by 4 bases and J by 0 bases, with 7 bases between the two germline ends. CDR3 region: CASSRDMNTEAFF. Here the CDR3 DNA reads TGTGCCAGCAGCCGCGATATGAACACTGAAGCTTTCTTT.

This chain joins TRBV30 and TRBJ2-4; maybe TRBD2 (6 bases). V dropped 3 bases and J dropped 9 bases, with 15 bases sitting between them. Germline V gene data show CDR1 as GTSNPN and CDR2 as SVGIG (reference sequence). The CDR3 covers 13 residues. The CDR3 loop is CAWSGGAGGIQYF. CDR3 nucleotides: TGTGCCTGGAGCGGCGGGGCCGGGGGCATTCAGTACTTC.

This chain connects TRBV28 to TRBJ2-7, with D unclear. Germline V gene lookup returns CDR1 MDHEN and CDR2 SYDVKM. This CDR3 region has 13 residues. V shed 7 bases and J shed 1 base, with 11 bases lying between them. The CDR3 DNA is TGTGCCAGCACCCCGACACTTTCCTACGAGCAGTACTTC. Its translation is CASTPTLSYEQYF.

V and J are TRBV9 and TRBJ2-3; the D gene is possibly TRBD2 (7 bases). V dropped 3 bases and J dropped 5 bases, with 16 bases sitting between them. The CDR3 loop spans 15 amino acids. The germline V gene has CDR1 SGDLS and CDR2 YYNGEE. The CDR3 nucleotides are TGTGCCAGCAGCGGTGGGGGGGGCGTCGTAGATACGCAGTATTTT. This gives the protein CASSGGGGVVDTQYF.

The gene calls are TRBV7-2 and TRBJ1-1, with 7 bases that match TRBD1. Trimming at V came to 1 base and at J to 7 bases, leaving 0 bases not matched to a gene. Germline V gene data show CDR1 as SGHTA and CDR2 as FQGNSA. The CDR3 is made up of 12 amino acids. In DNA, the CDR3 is TGTGCCAGCAGCTTAGGACAGGGTGAAGCTTTCTTT. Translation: CASSLGQGEAFF. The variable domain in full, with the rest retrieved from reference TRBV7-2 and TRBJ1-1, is GAGVSQSPSNKVTEKGKDVELRCDPISGHTALYWYRQSLGQGLEFLIYFQGNSAPDKSGLPSDRFSAERTGGSVSTLTIQRTQQEDSAVYLCASSLGQGEAFFGQGTRLTVV.

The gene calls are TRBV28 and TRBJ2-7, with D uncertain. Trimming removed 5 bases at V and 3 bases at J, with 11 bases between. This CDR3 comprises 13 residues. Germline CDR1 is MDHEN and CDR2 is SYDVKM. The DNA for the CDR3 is TGTGCCAGCAGTCCCCGTTATCGCTACGAGCAGTACTTC. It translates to CASSPRYRYEQYF.

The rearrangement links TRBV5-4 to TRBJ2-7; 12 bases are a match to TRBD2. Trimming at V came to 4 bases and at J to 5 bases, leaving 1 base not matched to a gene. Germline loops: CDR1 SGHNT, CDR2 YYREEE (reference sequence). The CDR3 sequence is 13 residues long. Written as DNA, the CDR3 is TGTGCCAGCAGCCTAGCGGGGGGGCACGAGCAGTACTTC. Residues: CASSLAGGHEQYF.

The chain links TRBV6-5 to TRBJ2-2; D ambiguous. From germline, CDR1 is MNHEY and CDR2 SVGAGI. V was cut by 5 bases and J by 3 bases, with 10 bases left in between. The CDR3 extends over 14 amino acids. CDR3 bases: TGTGCCAGCAGTCTCCGACGGGACACCGGGGAGCTGTTTTTT. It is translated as CASSLRRDTGELFF.

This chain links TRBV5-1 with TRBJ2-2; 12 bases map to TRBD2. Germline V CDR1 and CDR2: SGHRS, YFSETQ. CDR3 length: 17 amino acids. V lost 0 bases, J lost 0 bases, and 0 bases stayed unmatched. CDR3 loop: CASSLASGGANTGELFF. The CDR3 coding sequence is TGCGCCAGCAGCTTGGCTAGCGGGGGGGCGAACACCGGGGAGCTGTTTTTT.

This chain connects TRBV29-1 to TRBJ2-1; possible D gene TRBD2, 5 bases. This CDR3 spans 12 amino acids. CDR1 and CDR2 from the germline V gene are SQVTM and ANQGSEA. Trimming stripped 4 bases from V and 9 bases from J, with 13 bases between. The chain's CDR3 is CSVAPGWAEQFF. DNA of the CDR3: TGCAGCGTTGCCCCGGGGTGGGCTGAGCAGTTCTTC.

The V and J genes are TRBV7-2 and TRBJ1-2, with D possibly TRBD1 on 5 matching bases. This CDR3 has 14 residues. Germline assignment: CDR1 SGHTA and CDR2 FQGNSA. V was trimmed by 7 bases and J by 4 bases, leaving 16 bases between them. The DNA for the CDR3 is TGTGCCAGCACGCCTACCAGGGCCGTCTATGGCTACACCTTC. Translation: CASTPTRAVYGYTF.

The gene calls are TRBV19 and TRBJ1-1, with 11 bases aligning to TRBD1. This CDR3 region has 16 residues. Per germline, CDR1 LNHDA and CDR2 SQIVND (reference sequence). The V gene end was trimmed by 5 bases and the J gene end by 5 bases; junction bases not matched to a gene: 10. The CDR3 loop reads CASSRPGTGGHTEAFF. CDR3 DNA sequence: TGTGCCAGTAGTCGACCCGGGACAGGGGGTCATACTGAAGCTTTCTTT.

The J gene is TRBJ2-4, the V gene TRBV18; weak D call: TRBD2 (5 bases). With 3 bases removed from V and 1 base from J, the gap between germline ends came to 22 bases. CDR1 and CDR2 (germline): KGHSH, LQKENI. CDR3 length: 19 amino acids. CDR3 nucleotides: TGTGCCAGCTCACCCCAACGAACGGAGGCTTATGCTGCCAAAAACATTCAGTACTTC. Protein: CASSPQRTEAYAAKNIQYF.

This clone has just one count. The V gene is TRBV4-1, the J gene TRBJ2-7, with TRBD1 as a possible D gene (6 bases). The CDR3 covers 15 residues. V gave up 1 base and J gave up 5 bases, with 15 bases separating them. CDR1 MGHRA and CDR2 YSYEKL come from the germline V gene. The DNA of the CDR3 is TGCGCCAGCAGCCAAGGGGGCCAGGGGTTTCACGAGCAGTACTTC. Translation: CASSQGGQGFHEQYF.

The CDR3 reads CASSVDGTGGANYGYTF. The CDR3 DNA sequence: TGTGCCAGCAGCGTAGACGGGACAGGGGGCGCTAACTATGGCTACACCTTC. The J gene is TRBJ1-2, the V gene TRBV7-2; 12 positions match TRBD1. Germline V gene data show CDR1 as SGHTA and CDR2 as FQGNSA. The V segment lost 5 bases and the J segment 0 bases; nucleotides outside the gene matches: 7. This CDR3 has 17 amino acids.

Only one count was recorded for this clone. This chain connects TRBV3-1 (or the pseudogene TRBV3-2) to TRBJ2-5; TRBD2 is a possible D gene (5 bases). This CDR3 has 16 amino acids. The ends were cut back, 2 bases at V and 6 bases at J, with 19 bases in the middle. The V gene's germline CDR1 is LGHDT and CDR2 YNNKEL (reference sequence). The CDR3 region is CASSQPQSGIKKTQYF. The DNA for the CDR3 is TGTGCCAGCAGCCAACCTCAATCCGGGATCAAGAAGACCCAGTACTTC.

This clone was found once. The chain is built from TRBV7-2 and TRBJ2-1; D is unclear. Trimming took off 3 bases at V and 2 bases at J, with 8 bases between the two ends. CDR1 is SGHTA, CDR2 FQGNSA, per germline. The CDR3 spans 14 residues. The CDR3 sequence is CASSFGQAYNEQFF. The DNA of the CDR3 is TGTGCCAGCAGCTTTGGGCAGGCCTACAATGAGCAGTTCTTC.

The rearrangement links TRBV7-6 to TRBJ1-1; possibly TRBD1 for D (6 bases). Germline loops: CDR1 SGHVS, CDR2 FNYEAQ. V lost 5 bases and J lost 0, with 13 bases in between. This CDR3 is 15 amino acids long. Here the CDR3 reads CASSPQQGLNTEAFF. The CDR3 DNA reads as TGTGCCAGCAGCCCACAACAGGGATTGAACACTGAAGCTTTCTTT.

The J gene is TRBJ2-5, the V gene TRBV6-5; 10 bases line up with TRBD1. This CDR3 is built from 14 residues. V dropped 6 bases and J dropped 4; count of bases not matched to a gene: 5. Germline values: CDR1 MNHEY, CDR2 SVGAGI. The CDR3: CASRQDRGRETQYF. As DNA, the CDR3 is TGTGCCAGCAGGCAAGACAGGGGGCGAGAGACCCAGTACTTC.